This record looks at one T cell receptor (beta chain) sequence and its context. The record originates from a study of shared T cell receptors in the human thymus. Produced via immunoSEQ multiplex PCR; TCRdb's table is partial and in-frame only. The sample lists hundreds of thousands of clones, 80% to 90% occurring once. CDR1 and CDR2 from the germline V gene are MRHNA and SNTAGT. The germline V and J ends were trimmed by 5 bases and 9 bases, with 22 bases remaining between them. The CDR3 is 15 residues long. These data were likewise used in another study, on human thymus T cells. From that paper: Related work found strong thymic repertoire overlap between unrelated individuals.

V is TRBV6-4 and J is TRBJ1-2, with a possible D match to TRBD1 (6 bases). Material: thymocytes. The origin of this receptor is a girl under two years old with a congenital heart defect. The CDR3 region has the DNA TGTGCCAGCAGTCCACATTCTCGGACAGAGGGCCGCTACACCTTC. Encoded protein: CASSPHSRTEGRYTF.